This TCR beta chain was recorded in a study of CD8 T cells in Susac syndrome. Random hexamers primed reverse transcription of about 0.45 to 1 ug RNA. An immunoSEQ multiplex PCR amplified TCR beta CDR3 over 54 Vbeta and 13 Jbeta. Via MiXCR, TCRdb re-called the immunoSEQ multiplex PCR reads, giving one row per CDR3 protein. The sample includes about 120,000 distinct CDR3 sequences, about 95% of them seen just once. CD8+ and CD4+ T cells from blood underwent TCR beta sequencing. Controls matched for age and sex were healthy donors. While CD8+ and CD4+ T cells were isolated negatively, TEMRA cells were enriched by FACS. The germline gives CDR1 SGHRS, CDR2 YFSETQ. Trimming stripped 0 bases from V and 0 bases from J, with 10 bases between. The CDR3 length is 16 residues.

Sequencing was carried out using CD4+ T cells from PBMCs. The chain recombines TRBV5-1 with TRBJ2-1; possibly TRBD2 for D (6 bases). The source of this sequence is a human donor in good health. The CDR3 region is CASSLGISGSYNEQFF. CDR3 DNA sequence: TGCGCCAGCAGCTTGGGAATTAGCGGCTCCTACAATGAGCAGTTCTTC.